The clone carrying this T cell receptor (beta chain) was found once. The antigen is unknown. This table comes from immunoSEQ multiplex PCR, and its TCRdb copy is limited to in-frame clones, with some not included. The sample has roughly 1,500,000 clones; 95% to 99% are singletons. This record comes from a study of shared clonotypes between healthy human individuals. Study summary: CD4 naive and CD4 memory each took three plates per donor, while CD8 naive took two and CD8 memory one. Study results and caveats: Sequencing depth was expected to influence donor clonotype sharing.

Between the trimmed V and J ends, which lost 4 bases and 3 bases, there was a span of 9 bases. The CDR3 has 13 amino acids. Germline V CDR1 and CDR2: MNHEY, SVGAGI. The chain is built from TRBV6-5 and TRBJ1-1; unclear D gene. Material: naive CD4+ T cells sorted from blood. Subset: CD45RA+ positively selected. This clonotype was sampled from a man aged 30 to 45 in good health. This chain's CDR3 is CASSSPPDTEAFF. The CDR3 region has the DNA TGTGCCAGCAGTTCCCCCCCGGACACTGAAGCTTTCTTT.